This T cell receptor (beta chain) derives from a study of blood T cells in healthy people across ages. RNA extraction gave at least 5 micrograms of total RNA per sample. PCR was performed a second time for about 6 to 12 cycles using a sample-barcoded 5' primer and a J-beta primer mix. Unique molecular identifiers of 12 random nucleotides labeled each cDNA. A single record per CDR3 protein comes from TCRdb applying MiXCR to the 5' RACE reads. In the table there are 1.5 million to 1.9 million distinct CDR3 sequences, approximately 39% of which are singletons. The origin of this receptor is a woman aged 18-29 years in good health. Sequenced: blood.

The CDR3 DNA reads as TGTGCCAGCAGTAAGAGAGAGCGGGGGGCCTACTCCTACAATGAGCAGTACTTC. This gives the protein CASSKRERGAYSYNEQYF. The rearrangement links TRBV6-1 to TRBJ2-7, with TRBD2 matching 9 bases. The V and J ends lost 5 bases and 7 bases, in that order; junction bases with no gene match: 21. Germline loops: CDR1 MNHNS, CDR2 SASEGT. This CDR3 contains 18 residues.